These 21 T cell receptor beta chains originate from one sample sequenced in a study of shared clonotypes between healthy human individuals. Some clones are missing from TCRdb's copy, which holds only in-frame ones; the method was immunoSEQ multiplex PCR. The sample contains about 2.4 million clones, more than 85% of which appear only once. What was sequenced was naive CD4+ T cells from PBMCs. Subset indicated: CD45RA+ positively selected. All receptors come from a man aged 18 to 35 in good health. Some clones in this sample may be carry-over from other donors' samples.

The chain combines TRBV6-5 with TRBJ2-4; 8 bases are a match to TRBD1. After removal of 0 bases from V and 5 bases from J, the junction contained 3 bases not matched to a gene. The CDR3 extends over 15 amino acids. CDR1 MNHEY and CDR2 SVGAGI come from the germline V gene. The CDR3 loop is CASSYSGRGQNIQYF. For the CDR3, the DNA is TGTGCCAGCAGTTACTCTGGCAGGGGGCAAAACATTCAGTACTTC.

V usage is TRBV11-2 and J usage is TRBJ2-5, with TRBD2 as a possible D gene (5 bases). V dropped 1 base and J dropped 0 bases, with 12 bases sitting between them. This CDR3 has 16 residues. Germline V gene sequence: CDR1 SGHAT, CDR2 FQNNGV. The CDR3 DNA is TGTGCCAGCAGCTTAGCTCGGGGAAGGTACCAAGAGACCCAGTACTTC. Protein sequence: CASSLARGRYQETQYF.

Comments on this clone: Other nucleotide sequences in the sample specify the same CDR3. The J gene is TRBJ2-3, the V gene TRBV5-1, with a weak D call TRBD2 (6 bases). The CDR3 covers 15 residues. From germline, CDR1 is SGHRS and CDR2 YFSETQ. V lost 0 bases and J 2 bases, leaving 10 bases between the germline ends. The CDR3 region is CASSLDGGSTDTQYF. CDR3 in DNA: TGCGCCAGCAGCTTGGATGGAGGGTCCACAGATACGCAGTATTTT.

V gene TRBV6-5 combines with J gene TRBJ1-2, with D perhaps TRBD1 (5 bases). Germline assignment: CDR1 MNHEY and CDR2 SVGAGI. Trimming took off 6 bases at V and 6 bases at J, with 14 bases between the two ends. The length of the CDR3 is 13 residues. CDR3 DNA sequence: TGTGCCAGCAGGAGAGATGGGGCGGATGGCTACACCTTC. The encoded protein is CASRRDGADGYTF.

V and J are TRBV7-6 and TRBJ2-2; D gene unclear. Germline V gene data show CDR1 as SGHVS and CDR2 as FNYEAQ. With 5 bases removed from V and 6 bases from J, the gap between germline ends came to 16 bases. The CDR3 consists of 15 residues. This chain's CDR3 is CASSPQRLAPGELFF. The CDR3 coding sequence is TGTGCCAGCAGCCCACAACGACTTGCCCCCGGGGAGCTGTTTTTT.

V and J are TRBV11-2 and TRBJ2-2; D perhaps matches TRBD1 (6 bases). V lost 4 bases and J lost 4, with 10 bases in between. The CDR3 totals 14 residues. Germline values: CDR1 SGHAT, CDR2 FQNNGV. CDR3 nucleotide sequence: TGTGCCAGCAGCTCCACAGGGAGCACCGGGGAGCTGTTTTTT. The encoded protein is CASSSTGSTGELFF.

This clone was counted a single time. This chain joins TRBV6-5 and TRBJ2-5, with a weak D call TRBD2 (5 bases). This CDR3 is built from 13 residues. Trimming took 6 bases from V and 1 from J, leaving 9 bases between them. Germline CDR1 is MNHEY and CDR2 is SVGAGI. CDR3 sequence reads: CASSERAQETQYF. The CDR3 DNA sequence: TGTGCCAGCAGCGAGAGGGCCCAAGAGACCCAGTACTTC.

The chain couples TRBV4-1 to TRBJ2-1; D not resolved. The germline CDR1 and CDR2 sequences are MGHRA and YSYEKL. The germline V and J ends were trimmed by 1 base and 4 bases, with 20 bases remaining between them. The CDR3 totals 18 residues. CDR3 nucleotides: TGCGCCAGCAGCCAAGGCCAGCAGCGAGGTTTGAAGTACAATGAGCAGTTCTTC. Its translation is CASSQGQQRGLKYNEQFF.

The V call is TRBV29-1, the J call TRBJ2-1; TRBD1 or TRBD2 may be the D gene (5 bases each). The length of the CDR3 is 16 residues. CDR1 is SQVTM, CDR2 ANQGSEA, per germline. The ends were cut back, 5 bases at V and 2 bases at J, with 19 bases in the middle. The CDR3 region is CSVSTNPGATYNEQFF. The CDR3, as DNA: TGCAGCGTTTCCACGAATCCCGGGGCAACCTACAATGAGCAGTTCTTC.

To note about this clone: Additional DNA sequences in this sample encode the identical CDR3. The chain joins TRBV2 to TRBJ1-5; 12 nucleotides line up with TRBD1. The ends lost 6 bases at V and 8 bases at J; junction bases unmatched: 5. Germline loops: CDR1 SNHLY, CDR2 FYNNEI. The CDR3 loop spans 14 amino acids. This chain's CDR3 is CASRGDRGLEPQHF. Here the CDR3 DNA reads TGTGCCAGCAGGGGGGACAGGGGGCTCGAGCCCCAGCATTTT.

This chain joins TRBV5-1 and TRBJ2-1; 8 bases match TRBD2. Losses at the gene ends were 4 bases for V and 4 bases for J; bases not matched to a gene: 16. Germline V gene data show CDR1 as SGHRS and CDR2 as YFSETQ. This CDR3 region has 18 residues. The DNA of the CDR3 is TGCGCCAGCAGCCTAGAGCGGGAGAGTACTCGCCCTTACAATGAGCAGTTCTTC. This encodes CASSLERESTRPYNEQFF.

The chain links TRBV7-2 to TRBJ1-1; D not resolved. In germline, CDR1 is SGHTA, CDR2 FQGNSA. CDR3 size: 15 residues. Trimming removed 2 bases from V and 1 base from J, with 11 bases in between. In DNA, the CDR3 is TGTGCCAGCAGCTTAACCCAGGCGGGGAACACTGAAGCTTTCTTT. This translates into CASSLTQAGNTEAFF. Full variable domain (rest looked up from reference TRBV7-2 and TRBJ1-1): GAGVSQSPSNKVTEKGKDVELRCDPISGHTALYWYRQSLGQGLEFLIYFQGNSAPDKSGLPSDRFSAERTGGSVSTLTIQRTQQEDSAVYLCASSLTQAGNTEAFFGQGTRLTVV.

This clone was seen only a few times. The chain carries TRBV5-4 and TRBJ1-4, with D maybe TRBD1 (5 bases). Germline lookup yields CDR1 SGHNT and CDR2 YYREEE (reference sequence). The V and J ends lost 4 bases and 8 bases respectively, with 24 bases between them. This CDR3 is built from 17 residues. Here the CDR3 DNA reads TGTGCCAGCAGCCCGGATGTAACACGTCCTGGGGGGGAAAAACTGTTTTTT. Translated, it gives CASSPDVTRPGGEKLFF.

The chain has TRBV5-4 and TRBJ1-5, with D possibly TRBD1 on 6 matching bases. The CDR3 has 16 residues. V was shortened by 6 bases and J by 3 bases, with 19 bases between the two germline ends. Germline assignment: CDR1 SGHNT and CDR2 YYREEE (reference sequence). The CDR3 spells CASNHSRQELNQPQHF. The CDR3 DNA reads TGTGCCAGCAACCATTCAAGACAGGAGCTCAATCAGCCCCAGCATTTT.

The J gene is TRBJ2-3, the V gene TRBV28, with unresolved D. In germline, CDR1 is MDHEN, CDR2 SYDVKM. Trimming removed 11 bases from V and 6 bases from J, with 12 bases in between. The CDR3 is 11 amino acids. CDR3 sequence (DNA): TGTGCCGCCCGGAAGTCGGATACGCAGTATTTT. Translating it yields CAARKSDTQYF.

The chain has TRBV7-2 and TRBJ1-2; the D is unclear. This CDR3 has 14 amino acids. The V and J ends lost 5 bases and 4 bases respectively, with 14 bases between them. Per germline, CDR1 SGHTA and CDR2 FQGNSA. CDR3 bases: TGTGCCAGCAGCCCACCCGTGGCACCCTATGGCTACACCTTC. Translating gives CASSPPVAPYGYTF. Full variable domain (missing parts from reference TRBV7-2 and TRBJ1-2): GAGVSQSPSNKVTEKGKDVELRCDPISGHTALYWYRQSLGQGLEFLIYFQGNSAPDKSGLPSDRFSAERTGGSVSTLTIQRTQQEDSAVYLCASSPPVAPYGYTFGSGTRLTVV.

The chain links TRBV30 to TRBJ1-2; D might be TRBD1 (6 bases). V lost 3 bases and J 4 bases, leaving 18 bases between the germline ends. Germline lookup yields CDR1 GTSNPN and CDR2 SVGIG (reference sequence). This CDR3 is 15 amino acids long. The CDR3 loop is CAWRRGGAPTYGYTF. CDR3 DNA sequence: TGTGCCTGGAGGAGGGGGGGTGCCCCAACCTATGGCTACACCTTC. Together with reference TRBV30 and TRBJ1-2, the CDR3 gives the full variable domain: SQTIHQWPATLVQPVGSPLSLECTVEGTSNPNLYWYRQAAGRGLQLLFYSVGIGQISSEVPQNLSASRPQDRQFILSSKKLLLSDSGFYLCAWRRGGAPTYGYTFGSGTRLTVV.

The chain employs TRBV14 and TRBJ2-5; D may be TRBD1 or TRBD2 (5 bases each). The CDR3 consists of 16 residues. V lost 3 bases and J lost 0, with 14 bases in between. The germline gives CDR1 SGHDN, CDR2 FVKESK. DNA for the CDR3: TGTGCCAGCAGCCAGGGACGAGGGGTTTACCAAGAGACCCAGTACTTC. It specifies CASSQGRGVYQETQYF.

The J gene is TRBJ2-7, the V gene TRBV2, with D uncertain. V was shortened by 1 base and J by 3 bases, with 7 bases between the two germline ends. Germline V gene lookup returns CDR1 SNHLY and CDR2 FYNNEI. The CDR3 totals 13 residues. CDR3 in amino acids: CASSEETNYEQYF. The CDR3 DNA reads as TGTGCCAGCAGTGAAGAGACAAACTACGAGCAGTACTTC.

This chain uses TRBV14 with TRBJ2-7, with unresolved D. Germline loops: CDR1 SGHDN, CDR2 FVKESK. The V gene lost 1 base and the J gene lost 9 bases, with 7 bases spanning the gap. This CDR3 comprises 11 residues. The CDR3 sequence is CASSQGFWQYF. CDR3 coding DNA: TGTGCCAGCAGCCAAGGCTTCTGGCAGTACTTC.

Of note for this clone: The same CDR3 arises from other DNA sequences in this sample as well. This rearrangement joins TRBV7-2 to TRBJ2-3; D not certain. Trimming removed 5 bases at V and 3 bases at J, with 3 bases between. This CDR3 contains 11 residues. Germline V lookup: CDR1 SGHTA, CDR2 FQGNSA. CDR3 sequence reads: CASSITDTQYF. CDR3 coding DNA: TGTGCCAGCAGCATTACAGATACGCAGTATTTT.